This passage covers 28 T cell receptor beta chains from one sample sequenced in a study of Graves' ophthalmopathy and Graves' hyperthyroidism. The TCR beta CDR3 regions underwent amplification from RNA transcripts. An initial RT-PCR round employing HTBI primers preceded a second-round multiplex PCR. TCRdb re-called the multiplex PCR reads through MiXCR, storing one row per CDR3 protein. The sample has 680,000 or so distinct CDR3 sequences; 22% are singletons. Sequenced material: peripheral blood. These receptors all stem from a woman between 18 and 29 years old with stable Graves' hyperthyroidism. Some clones in this sample may be carry-over from other donors' samples.

The chain employs TRBV7-8 and TRBJ2-2; D call uncertain. There are 14 residues in the CDR3. Germline CDR1 and CDR2: SGHVS and FQNEAQ. V was clipped by 1 base and J by 5 bases, with 8 bases between them. CDR3 DNA sequence: TGTGCCAGCAGCTTAGATGGATGGACCGGGGAGCTGTTTTTT. Translating it yields CASSLDGWTGELFF.

This clonotype has ten or more counts. The CDR3: CASSDDSYKYEQYF. Written as DNA, the CDR3 is TGTGCCAGCAGTGACGATAGCTATAAGTACGAGCAGTACTTC. The V gene is TRBV2, the J gene TRBJ2-7; the D is unclear. V was clipped by 3 bases and J by 4 bases, with 13 bases between them. CDR3 size: 14 residues. Germline V lookup: CDR1 SNHLY, CDR2 FYNNEI.

This clonotype has just a few counts. The chain employs TRBV19 and TRBJ2-5; D unresolved. Trimming removed 5 bases from V and 5 bases from J, with 18 bases in between. The CDR3 consists of 15 residues. CDR1 LNHDA and CDR2 SQIVND come from the germline V gene (reference sequence). CDR3 nucleotides: TGTGCCAGTAGTCCGAGGTCCAGCCGGGCCGAGACCCAGTACTTC. It codes for CASSPRSSRAETQYF.

This clonotype was detected ten times or more. J is TRBJ1-1 and V is TRBV11-1, with 7 bases matching TRBD1. Per the germline V gene, CDR1 is SGHAT and CDR2 is FQDESV (reference sequence). V lost 1 base, J lost 0 bases, and 11 bases stayed unmatched. The length of the CDR3 is 18 residues. The CDR3 DNA follows: TGTGCCAGCAGCTTAGGGGTGTTGTCGACAGGGCTGAACACTGAAGCTTTCTTT. Protein sequence: CASSLGVLSTGLNTEAFF.

This clonotype was seen ten or more times. The chain couples TRBV20-1 to TRBJ2-4; 8 bases map to TRBD1. Trimming removed 5 bases from V and 7 bases from J; junction bases left unmatched: 7. Germline V gene data show CDR1 as DFQATT and CDR2 as SNEGSKA (reference sequence). The CDR3 is 13 amino acids. Written as DNA, the CDR3 is TGCAGTGCTGCACATCAGGGGGCCAACATTCAGTACTTC. Translating it yields CSAAHQGANIQYF.

This clonotype was seen ten or more times. The rearrangement links TRBV6-2 or TRBV6-3 to TRBJ2-7; TRBD2 matches at 7 bases. Trimming took 5 bases from V and 3 from J; bases not matched to a gene: 4. Germline V lookup: CDR1 MNHEY, CDR2 SVGEGT. CDR3 length: 13 residues. The CDR3 bases are TGTGCCAGCAGTGTCCAGCGGGACTACGAGCAGTACTTC. Protein sequence: CASSVQRDYEQYF.

The gene calls are TRBV6-5 and TRBJ1-2; D possibly corresponds to TRBD1 (5 bases). V was cut by 5 bases and J by 7 bases, with 14 bases left in between. The CDR3 totals 13 residues. Germline values: CDR1 MNHEY, CDR2 SVGAGI. This chain's CDR3 is CASSTWGSAGYTF. The CDR3 DNA sequence: TGTGCCAGCAGTACTTGGGGGTCGGCTGGCTACACCTTC.

In its sample, this clonotype was seen many times. The chain joins TRBV11-1 to TRBJ2-7; 8 nucleotides agree with TRBD2. The germline V gene has CDR1 SGHAT and CDR2 FQDESV (reference sequence). With V trimmed by 5 bases and J by 4 bases, 10 bases remained unmatched. There are 15 residues in the CDR3. CDR3: CASSPGAGAPYEQYF. For the CDR3, the DNA is TGTGCCAGCAGCCCTGGAGCGGGAGCCCCTTACGAGCAGTACTTC.

This clonotype was detected many times. The rearrangement joins TRBV30 to TRBJ2-7; D gene uncertain. There are 11 residues in the CDR3. V lost 1 base, J lost 5 bases, and 6 bases lay in between. Germline loops: CDR1 GTSNPN, CDR2 SVGIG (reference sequence). The CDR3 DNA reads as TGTGCCTGGAGTGGCCCCAACGAGCAGTACTTC. This gives the protein CAWSGPNEQYF.

This clonotype was seen a single time. The chain has TRBV19 and TRBJ1-2; D is unresolved. This CDR3 region has 10 residues. Trimming pared 6 bases from V and 8 bases from J, leaving 7 bases between. CDR1 and CDR2 from the germline V gene are LNHDA and SQIVND (reference sequence). CDR3 DNA: TGTGCCAGTAGGGGAAAAGGCTACACCTTC. This gives the protein CASRGKGYTF. Full variable domain (missing parts from reference TRBV19 and TRBJ1-2): DGGITQSPKYLFRKEGQNVTLSCEQNLNHDAMYWYRQDPGQGLRLIYYSQIVNDFQKGDIAEGYSVSREKKESFPLTVTSAQKNPTAFYLCASRGKGYTFGSGTRLTVV.

This clonotype was seen repeatedly, ten times or more. The genes are TRBV12-3 or TRBV12-4 and TRBJ2-4; no clear D. The V gene lost 5 bases and the J gene lost 3 bases, with 14 bases spanning the gap. This CDR3 has 15 amino acids. CDR3 nucleotide sequence: TGTGCCAGCAGTACCCAGGACGGTTACAAAAACATTCAGTACTTC. Its protein is CASSTQDGYKNIQYF.

In its sample, this clonotype was seen a few times. This rearrangement joins TRBV6-2 or TRBV6-3 to TRBJ2-7; tentative D call: TRBD1 (5 bases). The CDR3 has 15 amino acids. Germline V gene sequence: CDR1 MNHEY, CDR2 SVGEGT. V lost 2 bases and J 5 bases, leaving 16 bases between the germline ends. The CDR3 spells CASSYTDTPSDEQYF. The CDR3 region has the DNA TGTGCCAGCAGTTACACGGACACCCCCTCGGACGAGCAGTACTTC.

This clonotype occurred a few times. The chain links TRBV4-3 to TRBJ1-5, with unresolved D. There are 19 residues in the CDR3. CDR1 and CDR2 (germline): LGHNA, YSLEER. V was trimmed by 0 bases and J by 4 bases, leaving 22 bases between them. This chain's CDR3 is CASSQDTPRGRSRNQPQHF. CDR3 DNA sequence: TGCGCCAGCAGCCAAGATACACCACGCGGCAGATCGAGAAATCAGCCCCAGCATTTT.

There are many counts of this clonotype. The chain links TRBV12-3 or TRBV12-4 to TRBJ2-5, with TRBD1 matching 11 bases. The CDR3 has 15 residues. J lost 2 bases, V lost 5 bases, and 4 bases had no gene match. The CDR3 coding sequence is TGTGCCAGCAGTCAAGGGACAGGGGGACAAGAGACCCAGTACTTC. It is translated as CASSQGTGGQETQYF.

V and J are TRBV6-1 and TRBJ1-2; no firm D call. The CDR3 length is 11 residues. V lost 11 bases to trimming and J lost 4 bases, with 11 bases between them. Germline V gives CDR1 MNHNS, CDR2 SASEGT. The CDR3, as DNA: TGTGCCGTCAGACGGTCCTATGGCTACACCTTC. Translation gives CAVRRSYGYTF.

Note on this clonotype: This may arise from a read error, as a much more abundant clone is one base away. This rearrangement joins TRBV10-3 to TRBJ2-7; TRBD2 might be the D (5 bases). From germline, CDR1 is ENHRY and CDR2 SYGVKD. This CDR3 contains 15 residues. Trimming cost V 10 bases and J 4 bases, with 23 bases left between them. CDR3 protein: CANKPSEGEVYEQYF. The DNA for the CDR3 is TGTGCCAACAAACCGTCAGAGGGAGAGGTGTACGAGCAGTACTTC.

This clonotype was detected ten times or more. The chain employs TRBV28 and TRBJ2-4; 11 bases align to TRBD2. CDR1 and CDR2 (germline): MDHEN, SYDVKM. The CDR3 loop spans 15 amino acids. The V and J ends lost 2 bases and 11 bases, in that order; junction bases with no gene match: 8. The CDR3 sequence is CASSLAASGGNVQYF. CDR3 nucleotide sequence: TGTGCCAGCAGTTTAGCGGCTAGCGGGGGGAACGTTCAGTACTTC. The full variable domain, in which reference TRBV28 and TRBJ2-4 provide the parts outside the CDR3, is DVKVTQSSRYLVKRTGEKVFLECVQDMDHENMFWYRQDPGLGLRLIYFSYDVKMKEKGDIPEGYSVSREKKERFSLILESASTNQTSMYLCASSLAASGGNVQYFGAGTRLSVL.

V gene TRBV5-5 combines with J gene TRBJ1-1; D not resolved. CDR1 SGHKS and CDR2 YYEKEE come from the germline V gene (reference sequence). Trimming stripped 1 base from V and 1 base from J, with 11 bases between. This CDR3 is 15 amino acids long. CDR3 in DNA: TGTGCCAGCAGCTTGATCTGGTCGGGGAACACTGAAGCTTTCTTT. Encoded protein: CASSLIWSGNTEAFF.

This clonotype was recorded at least ten times. The V and J genes are TRBV18 and TRBJ1-1; perhaps TRBD1 as D (6 bases). Trimming left V 4 bases short and J 6 bases short, with 9 bases between. Germline CDR1 KGHSH, CDR2 LQKENI. This CDR3 is built from 12 residues. CDR3 amino acids: CASSLGQPEAFF. The CDR3 nucleotides read TGTGCCAGCTCACTTGGACAGCCTGAAGCTTTCTTT.

The CDR3 bases are TGTGCCAGCAGCTTCACTGGGGCCAACGTCCTGACTTTC. This encodes CASSFTGANVLTF. The chain links TRBV7-8 to TRBJ2-6, with D hard to call. Germline assignment: CDR1 SGHVS and CDR2 FQNEAQ. V was pared by 3 bases and J by 2 bases, with 2 bases between. The CDR3 length is 13 residues.

This clonotype was detected many times. The chain couples TRBV9 to TRBJ1-1, with a possible D match to TRBD1 (5 bases). Trimming took 4 bases from V and 7 from J, leaving 11 bases between them. The V gene's germline CDR1 is SGDLS and CDR2 YYNGEE. The CDR3 covers 12 residues. CDR3 in DNA: TGTGCCAGCAGCAGAACAGGAGTTGAAGCTTTCTTT. Protein: CASSRTGVEAFF.

In this sample, this clonotype turned up many times. The chain employs TRBV11-2 and TRBJ2-5; 11 bases line up with TRBD2. CDR3 size: 14 residues. V lost 4 bases and J lost 7; bases outside the gene matches: 5. The germline V gene encodes CDR1 SGHAT and CDR2 FQNNGV. Here the CDR3 reads CASSSTSGMVTQYF. The CDR3 nucleotides are TGTGCCAGCAGCTCGACTAGCGGGATGGTGACCCAGTACTTC.

This clonotype was recorded many times. This sequence joins TRBV11-1 and TRBJ2-5; maybe TRBD1 (6 bases). CDR3 size: 14 residues. Trimming removed 5 bases from V and 2 bases from J, with 12 bases in between. The germline CDR1 and CDR2 sequences are SGHAT and FQDESV (reference sequence). The CDR3 DNA reads as TGTGCCAGCAGCCCCGGGACAAGACAAGAGACCCAGTACTTC. Its translation: CASSPGTRQETQYF.

In this sample, this clonotype turned up many times. V usage is TRBV30 and J usage is TRBJ2-7; tentative D call: TRBD1 (6 bases). The CDR3 has 13 residues. In germline, CDR1 is GTSNPN, CDR2 SVGIG (reference sequence). With 2 bases removed from V and 3 bases from J, the gap between germline ends came to 11 bases. CDR3 in amino acids: CAWSLARGYEQYF. In nucleotides, the CDR3 is TGTGCCTGGAGTTTGGCCAGGGGCTACGAGCAGTACTTC.

Ten or more counts support this clonotype. The chain combines TRBV4-1 with TRBJ1-2; no definite D call. From germline, CDR1 is MGHRA and CDR2 YSYEKL. The CDR3 is 15 residues long. The V gene lost 0 bases and the J gene lost 4 bases, with 12 bases spanning the gap. CDR3 nucleotide sequence: TGCGCCAGCAGCCAAGAGACTTCGGGCCCCTATGGCTACACCTTC. Translating gives CASSQETSGPYGYTF.

The CDR3 here is CASRQGGDSNQPQHF. DNA for the CDR3: TGTGCCAGCCGACAGGGTGGGGATAGCAATCAGCCCCAGCATTTT. The V gene is TRBV28, the J gene TRBJ1-5; 7 bases agree with TRBD1. Per germline, CDR1 MDHEN and CDR2 SYDVKM. The V segment lost 8 bases and the J segment 0 bases; nucleotides outside the gene matches: 7. This CDR3 is 15 amino acids long.

In its sample, this clonotype was seen many times. V gene TRBV5-5 combines with J gene TRBJ1-1; D remains unclear. CDR3 size: 13 residues. Germline loops: CDR1 SGHKS, CDR2 YYEKEE (reference sequence). The germline V and J ends were trimmed by 6 bases and 1 base, with 10 bases remaining between them. CDR3 in DNA: TGTGCCAGCATCCCGGGGTCGAACACTGAAGCTTTCTTT. Residues: CASIPGSNTEAFF. The variable domain in full, with the rest retrieved from reference TRBV5-5 and TRBJ1-1, is DAGVTQSPTHLIKTRGQQVTLRCSPISGHKSVSWYQQVLGQGPQFIFQYYEKEERGRGNFPDRFSARQFPNYSSELNVNALLLGDSALYLCASIPGSNTEAFFGQGTRLTVV.

This clonotype was observed at least ten times. The V and J genes are TRBV12-5 and TRBJ1-1; unclear D gene. This CDR3 comprises 16 residues. Germline lookup yields CDR1 LGHNT and CDR2 FRNRAP. Trimming left V 2 bases short and J 0 bases short, with 13 bases between. The CDR3: CASGLSGIGMNTEAFF. The DNA for the CDR3 is TGTGCTAGTGGTTTGTCCGGGATCGGCATGAACACTGAAGCTTTCTTT.